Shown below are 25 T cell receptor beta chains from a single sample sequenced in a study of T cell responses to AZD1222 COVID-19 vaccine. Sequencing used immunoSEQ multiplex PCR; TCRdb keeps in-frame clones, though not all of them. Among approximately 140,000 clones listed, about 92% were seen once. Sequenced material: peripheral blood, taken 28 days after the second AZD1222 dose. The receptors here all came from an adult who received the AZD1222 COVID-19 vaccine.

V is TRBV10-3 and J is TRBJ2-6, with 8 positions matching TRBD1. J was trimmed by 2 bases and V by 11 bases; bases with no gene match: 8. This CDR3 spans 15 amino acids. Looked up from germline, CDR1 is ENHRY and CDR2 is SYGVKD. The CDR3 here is CAGAQGAAGANVLTF. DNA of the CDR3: TGTGCCGGAGCCCAGGGGGCGGCTGGGGCCAACGTCCTGACTTTC.

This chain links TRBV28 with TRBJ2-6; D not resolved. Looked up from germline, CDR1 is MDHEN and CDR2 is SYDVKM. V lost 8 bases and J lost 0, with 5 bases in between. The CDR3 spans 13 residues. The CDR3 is CASRSSGANVLTF. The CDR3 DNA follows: TGTGCCAGCCGGAGCTCTGGGGCCAACGTCCTGACTTTC. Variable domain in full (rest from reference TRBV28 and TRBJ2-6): DVKVTQSSRYLVKRTGEKVFLECVQDMDHENMFWYRQDPGLGLRLIYFSYDVKMKEKGDIPEGYSVSREKKERFSLILESASTNQTSMYLCASRSSGANVLTFGAGSRLTVL.

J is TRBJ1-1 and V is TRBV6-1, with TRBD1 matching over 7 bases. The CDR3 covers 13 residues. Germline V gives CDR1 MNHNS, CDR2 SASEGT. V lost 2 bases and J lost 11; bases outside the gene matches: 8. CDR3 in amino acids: CASSERPDRFAFF. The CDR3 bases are TGTGCCAGCAGTGAACGGCCGGACAGGTTCGCTTTCTTT.

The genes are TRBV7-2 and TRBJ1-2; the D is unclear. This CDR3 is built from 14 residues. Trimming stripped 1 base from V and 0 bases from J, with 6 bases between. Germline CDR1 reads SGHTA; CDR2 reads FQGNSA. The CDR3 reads CASSLGRSNYGYTF. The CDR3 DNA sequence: TGTGCCAGCAGCTTAGGACGGTCTAACTATGGCTACACCTTC.

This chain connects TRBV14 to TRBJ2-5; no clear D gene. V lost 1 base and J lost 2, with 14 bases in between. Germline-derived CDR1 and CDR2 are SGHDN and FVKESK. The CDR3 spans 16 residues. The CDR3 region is CASSQGVYLLQETQYF. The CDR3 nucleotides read TGTGCCAGCAGCCAAGGGGTATACCTGCTGCAAGAGACCCAGTACTTC.

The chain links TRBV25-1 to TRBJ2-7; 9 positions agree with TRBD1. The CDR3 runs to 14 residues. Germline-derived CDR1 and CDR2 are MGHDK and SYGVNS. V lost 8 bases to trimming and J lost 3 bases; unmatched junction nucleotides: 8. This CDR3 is CASSRGQGDYEQYF. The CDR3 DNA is TGTGCCAGCTCCCGGGGACAGGGTGACTACGAGCAGTACTTC.

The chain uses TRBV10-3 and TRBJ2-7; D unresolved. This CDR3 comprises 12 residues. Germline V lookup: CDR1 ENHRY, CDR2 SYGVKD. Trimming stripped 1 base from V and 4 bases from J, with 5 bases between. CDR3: CAISEYGYEQYF. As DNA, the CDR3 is TGTGCCATCAGTGAGTATGGATACGAGCAGTACTTC.

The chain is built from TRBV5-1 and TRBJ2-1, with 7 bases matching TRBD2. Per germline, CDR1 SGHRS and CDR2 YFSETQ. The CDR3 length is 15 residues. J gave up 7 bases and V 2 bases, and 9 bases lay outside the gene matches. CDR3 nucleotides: TGCGCCAGCAGCTTTACCAGCGGGGCCCCAAATGAGCAGTTCTTC. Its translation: CASSFTSGAPNEQFF. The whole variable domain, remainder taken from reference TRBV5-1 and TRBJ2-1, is KAGVTQTPRYLIKTRGQQVTLSCSPISGHRSVSWYQQTPGQGLQFLFEYFSETQRNKGNFPGRFSGRQFSNSRSEMNVSTLELGDSALYLCASSFTSGAPNEQFFGPGTRLTVL.

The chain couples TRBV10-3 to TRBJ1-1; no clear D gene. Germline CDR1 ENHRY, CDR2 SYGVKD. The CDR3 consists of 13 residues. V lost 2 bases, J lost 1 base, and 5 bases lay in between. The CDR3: CAISERSNTEAFF. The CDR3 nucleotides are TGTGCCATCAGTGAGAGGTCGAACACTGAAGCTTTCTTT.

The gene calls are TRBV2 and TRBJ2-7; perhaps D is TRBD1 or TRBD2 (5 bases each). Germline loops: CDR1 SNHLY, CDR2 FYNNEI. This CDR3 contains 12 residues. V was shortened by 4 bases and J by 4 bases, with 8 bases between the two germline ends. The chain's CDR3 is CASSGDGYEQYF. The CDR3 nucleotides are TGTGCCAGCAGTGGGGACGGTTACGAGCAGTACTTC.

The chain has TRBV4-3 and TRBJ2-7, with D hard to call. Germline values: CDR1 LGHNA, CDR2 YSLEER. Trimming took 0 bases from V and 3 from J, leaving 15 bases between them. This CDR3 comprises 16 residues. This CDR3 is CASSQDVPASRYEQYF. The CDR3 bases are TGCGCCAGCAGCCAAGATGTACCCGCCAGCCGCTACGAGCAGTACTTC.

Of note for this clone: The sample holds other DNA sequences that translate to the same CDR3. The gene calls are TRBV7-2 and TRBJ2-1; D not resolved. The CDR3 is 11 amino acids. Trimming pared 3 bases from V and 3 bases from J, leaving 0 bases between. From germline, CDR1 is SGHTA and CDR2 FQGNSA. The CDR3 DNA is TGTGCCAGCAGCTTCTACAATGAGCAGTTCTTC. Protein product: CASSFYNEQFF.

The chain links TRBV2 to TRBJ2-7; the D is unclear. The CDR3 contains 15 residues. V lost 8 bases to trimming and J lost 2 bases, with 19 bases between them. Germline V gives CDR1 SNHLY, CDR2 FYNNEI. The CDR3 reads CASQIMWVETYEQYF. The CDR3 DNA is TGTGCCAGCCAGATTATGTGGGTGGAAACCTACGAGCAGTACTTC.

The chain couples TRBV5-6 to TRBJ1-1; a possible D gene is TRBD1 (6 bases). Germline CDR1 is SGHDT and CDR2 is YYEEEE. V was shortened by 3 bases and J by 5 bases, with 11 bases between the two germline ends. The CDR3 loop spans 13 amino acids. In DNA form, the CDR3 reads TGTGCCAGCAGCTGGAATACAGGGACTGAAGCTTTCTTT. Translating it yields CASSWNTGTEAFF.

In DNA form, the CDR3 reads TGTGCCAGCAGTCCTTATGAGGCGAACACTGAAGCTTTCTTT. As protein: CASSPYEANTEAFF. This sequence joins TRBV28 and TRBJ1-1, with no clear D. Germline CDR1 reads MDHEN; CDR2 reads SYDVKM. Trimming removed 5 bases at V and 1 base at J, with 11 bases between. The CDR3 runs to 14 residues.

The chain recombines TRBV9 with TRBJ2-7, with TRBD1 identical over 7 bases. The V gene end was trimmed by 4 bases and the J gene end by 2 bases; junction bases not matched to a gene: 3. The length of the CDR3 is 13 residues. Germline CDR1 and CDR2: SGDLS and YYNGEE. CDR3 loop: CASSIGTAYEQYF. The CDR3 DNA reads TGTGCCAGCAGCATCGGGACAGCCTACGAGCAGTACTTC.

The CDR3 loop reads CATRTSGLGETQYF. CDR3 DNA sequence: TGTGCCACCAGGACTTCGGGTCTCGGAGAGACCCAGTACTTC. This chain connects TRBV10-3 to TRBJ2-5; the D gene is possibly TRBD2 (5 bases). Germline CDR1 ENHRY, CDR2 SYGVKD. The CDR3 covers 14 residues. With 10 bases removed from V and 4 bases from J, the gap between germline ends came to 19 bases.

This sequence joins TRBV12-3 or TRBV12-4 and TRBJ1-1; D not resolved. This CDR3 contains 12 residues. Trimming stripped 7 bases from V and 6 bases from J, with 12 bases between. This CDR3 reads CASTKGGAEAFF. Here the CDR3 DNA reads TGTGCCAGCACCAAGGGCGGCGCTGAAGCTTTCTTT.

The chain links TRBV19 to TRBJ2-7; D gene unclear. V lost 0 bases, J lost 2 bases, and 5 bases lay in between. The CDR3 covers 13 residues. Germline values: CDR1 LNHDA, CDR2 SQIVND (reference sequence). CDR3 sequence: CASSIDPTYEQYF. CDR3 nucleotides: TGTGCCAGTAGTATAGACCCCACCTACGAGCAGTACTTC.

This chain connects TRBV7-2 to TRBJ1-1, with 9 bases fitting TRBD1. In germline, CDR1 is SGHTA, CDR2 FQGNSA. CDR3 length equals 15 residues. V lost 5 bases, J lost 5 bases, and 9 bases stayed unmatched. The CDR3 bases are TGTGCCAGCAGCCGGGCGGGACAGGGTGTAACTGAAGCTTTCTTT. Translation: CASSRAGQGVTEAFF.

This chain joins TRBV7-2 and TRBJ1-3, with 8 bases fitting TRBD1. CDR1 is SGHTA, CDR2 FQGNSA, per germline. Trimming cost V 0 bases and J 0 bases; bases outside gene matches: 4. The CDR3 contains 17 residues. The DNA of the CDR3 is TGTGCCAGCAGCTTAGCAGACAGGGGCGTCTCTGGAAACACCATATATTTT. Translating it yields CASSLADRGVSGNTIYF.

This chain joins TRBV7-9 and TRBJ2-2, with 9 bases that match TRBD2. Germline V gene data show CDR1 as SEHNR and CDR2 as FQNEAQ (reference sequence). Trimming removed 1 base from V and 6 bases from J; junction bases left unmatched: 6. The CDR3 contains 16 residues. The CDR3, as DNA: TGTGCCAGCAGCTTAGGGTTAGCGGGAGTTGCCGGGGAGCTGTTTTTT. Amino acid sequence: CASSLGLAGVAGELFF.

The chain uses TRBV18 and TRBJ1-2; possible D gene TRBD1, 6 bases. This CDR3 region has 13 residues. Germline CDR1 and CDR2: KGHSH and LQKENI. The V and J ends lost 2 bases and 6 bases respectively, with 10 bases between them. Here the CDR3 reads CASSPRGGDGYTF. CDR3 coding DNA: TGTGCCAGCTCACCAAGGGGGGGCGATGGCTACACCTTC.

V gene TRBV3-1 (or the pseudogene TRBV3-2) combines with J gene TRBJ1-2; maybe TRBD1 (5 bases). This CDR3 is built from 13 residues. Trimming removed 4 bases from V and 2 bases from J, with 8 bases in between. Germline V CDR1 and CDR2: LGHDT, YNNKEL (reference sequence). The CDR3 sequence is CASSRRDNYGYTF. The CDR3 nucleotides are TGTGCCAGCAGCCGCCGGGACAACTATGGCTACACCTTC.

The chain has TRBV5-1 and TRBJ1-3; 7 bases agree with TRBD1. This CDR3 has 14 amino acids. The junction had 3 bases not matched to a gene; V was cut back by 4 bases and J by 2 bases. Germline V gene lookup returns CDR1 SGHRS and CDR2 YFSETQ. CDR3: CASSLQGTGNTIYF. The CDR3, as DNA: TGCGCCAGCAGCCTACAGGGGACTGGAAACACCATATATTTT.